Listed below are T cell receptor beta chains from one sample, sequenced in a study of identical twins. TCRdb itself ran the 5' RACE reads through MiXCR, one entry per CDR3 protein. The sample carries some 690,000 distinct CDR3 sequences, 21% recorded once. The sample was also linked to a second study, of T cells expressing NK-cell markers.

Specimen: PBMCs. Receptors were obtained from a woman aged 18-35 years in good health. Both conserved end residues are part of each CDR3. The D gene is left open where the match is weak. Only part of the rows carry a size: once, few, many, or a class if the clone is expanded.

j_gene: TRBJ1-1; v_gene: TRBV12-3/TRBV12-4; d_gene: .; abundance: few; CDR3nt: TGTGCCAGCAGGATTAATCGGGCGACTGAAGCTTTCTTT; CDR3aa: CASRINRATEAFF
j_gene: TRBJ1-5; v_gene: TRBV29-1; d_gene: .; abundance: .; CDR3nt: TGCAGCGTTGGGCGGAGGGACAATCAGCCCCAGCATTTT; CDR3aa: CSVGRRDNQPQHF
j_gene: TRBJ2-3; v_gene: TRBV7-8; d_gene: TRBD2; abundance: .; CDR3nt: TGTGCCAGCAGCGGAGTTAGCGGGGGCCCCACAGATACGCAGTATTTT; CDR3aa: CASSGVSGGPTDTQYF
j_gene: TRBJ2-7; v_gene: TRBV6-5; d_gene: .; abundance: many; CDR3nt: TGTGCCAGCAGCAAGGGGTTATACGAGCAGTACTTC; CDR3aa: CASSKGLYEQYF
j_gene: TRBJ2-7; v_gene: TRBV29-1; d_gene: .; abundance: .; CDR3nt: TGCAGCGCAAGCGGGCGGGGGCCCCCTTACGAGCAGTACTTC; CDR3aa: CSASGRGPPYEQYF
j_gene: TRBJ2-1; v_gene: TRBV29-1; d_gene: .; abundance: many; CDR3nt: TGCAGCGTTGGGGGGGCGGGAGTGATCTACAATGAGCAGTTCTTC; CDR3aa: CSVGGAGVIYNEQFF
j_gene: TRBJ2-7; v_gene: TRBV10-3; d_gene: .; abundance: .; CDR3nt: TGTGCCATCAGTGTTGGGGGAGAGGTTAGCGAGCAGTACTTC; CDR3aa: CAISVGGEVSEQYF
j_gene: TRBJ2-7; v_gene: TRBV20-1; d_gene: .; abundance: many; CDR3nt: TGCAGTGCTAGAGATCCTTTGGGCGAGCAGTACTTC; CDR3aa: CSARDPLGEQYF
j_gene: TRBJ2-3; v_gene: TRBV7-2; d_gene: .; abundance: many; CDR3nt: TGTGCCAGCAGCTTAGCCAACACAGATACGCAGTATTTT; CDR3aa: CASSLANTDTQYF
j_gene: TRBJ2-5; v_gene: TRBV15; d_gene: TRBD1; abundance: few; CDR3nt: TGTGCCACCAGCAGATTTGGACAGGGGGGACAGACCCAGTACTTC; CDR3aa: CATSRFGQGGQTQYF
j_gene: TRBJ2-5; v_gene: TRBV5-6; d_gene: .; abundance: few; CDR3nt: TGTGCCAGCAGCTCCCCGGCTGGGACGGAGACCCAGTACTTC; CDR3aa: CASSSPAGTETQYF
j_gene: TRBJ2-1; v_gene: TRBV18; d_gene: TRBD1; abundance: .; CDR3nt: TGTGCCAGCTCACCTTGGGACAGGCGGTACAATGAGCAGTTCTTC; CDR3aa: CASSPWDRRYNEQFF
j_gene: TRBJ2-1; v_gene: TRBV20-1; d_gene: TRBD2; abundance: .; CDR3nt: TGCAGTGCTAAAAGGGGACTAGCCTCAGGAGGGGAGCAGTTCTTC; CDR3aa: CSAKRGLASGGEQFF
j_gene: TRBJ2-3; v_gene: TRBV6-5; d_gene: .; abundance: .; CDR3nt: TGTGCCAGCAGTTACGGACGGGCCGTTAGCACAGATACGCAGTATTTT; CDR3aa: CASSYGRAVSTDTQYF
j_gene: TRBJ1-1; v_gene: TRBV10-3; d_gene: TRBD1; abundance: few; CDR3nt: TGTGCCGCAACAGGGGACACTGAAGCTTTCTTT; CDR3aa: CAATGDTEAFF
j_gene: TRBJ2-7; v_gene: TRBV11-2; d_gene: TRBD1; abundance: many; CDR3nt: TGTGCCAGCAGCTCCGGGACAGGGACCATATACGAGCAGTACTTC; CDR3aa: CASSSGTGTIYEQYF
j_gene: TRBJ2-1; v_gene: TRBV12-3/TRBV12-4; d_gene: TRBD2; abundance: .; CDR3nt: TGTGCCAGCAGTACCCTTAGCGGGGGGGCGGGTGAGCAGTTCTTC; CDR3aa: CASSTLSGGAGEQFF
j_gene: TRBJ2-7; v_gene: TRBV7-8; d_gene: TRBD2; abundance: .; CDR3nt: TGTGCCAGCAGCTTAGCGGGGGGGATTACCTACGAGCAGTACTTC; CDR3aa: CASSLAGGITYEQYF
j_gene: TRBJ1-4; v_gene: TRBV6-1; d_gene: TRBD1; abundance: .; CDR3nt: TGTGCCAGCAGTCTCCAGGGGGCTCAAGGGGAAAAACTGTTTTTT; CDR3aa: CASSLQGAQGEKLFF
j_gene: TRBJ1-2; v_gene: TRBV6-5; d_gene: TRBD1; abundance: few; CDR3nt: TGTGCCAGCAGTTACTCGACAGGGGTCTCTGGCTACACCTTC; CDR3aa: CASSYSTGVSGYTF
j_gene: TRBJ1-1; v_gene: TRBV7-9; d_gene: .; abundance: .; CDR3nt: TGTGCCAGCAGCCCGGCGGGGGGAGGCACTGAAGCTTTCTTT; CDR3aa: CASSPAGGGTEAFF
j_gene: TRBJ2-7; v_gene: TRBV30; d_gene: .; abundance: .; CDR3nt: TGTGCCTGGAGTGTAGACATTTCCGAGCAGTACTTC; CDR3aa: CAWSVDISEQYF
j_gene: TRBJ2-7; v_gene: TRBV7-9; d_gene: .; abundance: few; CDR3nt: TGTGCCAGCAGCTTAGACGGTAGCGAGCAGTACTTC; CDR3aa: CASSLDGSEQYF
j_gene: TRBJ2-3; v_gene: TRBV12-3/TRBV12-4; d_gene: TRBD2; abundance: few; CDR3nt: TGTGCCAGCAGTTTAGACCCATCGGGTAGCGGGATTTCGGATACGCAGTATTTT; CDR3aa: CASSLDPSGSGISDTQYF
j_gene: TRBJ1-1; v_gene: TRBV20-1; d_gene: .; abundance: many; CDR3nt: TGCAGTGCTAGGGTAAGGAGATGGGGTGATGAAGCTTTCTTT; CDR3aa: CSARVRRWGDEAFF
j_gene: TRBJ2-7; v_gene: TRBV11-2; d_gene: .; abundance: .; CDR3nt: TGTGCCAGCAGCCCCTCAGTGGTCGGATACGAGCAGTACTTC; CDR3aa: CASSPSVVGYEQYF
j_gene: TRBJ2-3; v_gene: TRBV27; d_gene: .; abundance: few; CDR3nt: TGTGCCAGCAGTCCGGACGCCGGCACAGATACGCAGTATTTT; CDR3aa: CASSPDAGTDTQYF
j_gene: TRBJ2-3; v_gene: TRBV10-3; d_gene: .; abundance: many; CDR3nt: TGTGCCATCAGTCCCCAGGAGGGGCTACTCTCTAGCACAGATACGCAGTATTTT; CDR3aa: CAISPQEGLLSSTDTQYF
j_gene: TRBJ2-3; v_gene: TRBV6-1; d_gene: TRBD2; abundance: .; CDR3nt: TGTGCCAGCAGTCCCTGGACTAGCGGGAGAGGTGATACGCAGTATTTT; CDR3aa: CASSPWTSGRGDTQYF
j_gene: TRBJ2-3; v_gene: TRBV5-6; d_gene: .; abundance: once; CDR3nt: TGTGCCAGCAGCTTTATCGGGACTAGCACAGATACGCAGTATTTT; CDR3aa: CASSFIGTSTDTQYF
j_gene: TRBJ2-3; v_gene: TRBV7-9; d_gene: .; abundance: few; CDR3nt: TGTGCCAGCAGCTTATCGGGGAGCTACACAGATACGCAGTATTTT; CDR3aa: CASSLSGSYTDTQYF